One sample yielded the 19 T cell receptor beta chains listed below, sequenced in a study of T-cell memory formation after mild COVID-19. Using its own MiXCR run on the 5' RACE reads, TCRdb lists one record per CDR3 protein. This sample has under 300,000 distinct CDR3 sequences, with around a tenth found just once. Input material: PBMCs or a T cell subset sorted from them (not recorded which). These receptors originate from a man aged 18 to 30 who had mild COVID-19 (a few samples of this study predate the infection). Cell type and time point are not known.

J is TRBJ2-5 and V is TRBV2; a possible D gene is TRBD2 (6 bases). Trimming cost V 6 bases and J 2 bases, with 19 bases left between them. The CDR3 has 16 amino acids. The germline CDR1 and CDR2 sequences are SNHLY and FYNNEI. The CDR3 sequence is CASSERWGGPQETQYF. The CDR3 DNA reads TGTGCCAGCAGCGAAAGATGGGGAGGCCCACAAGAGACCCAGTACTTC. Complete variable domain (other parts from reference TRBV2 and TRBJ2-5): EPEVTQTPSHQVTQMGQEVILRCVPISNHLYFYWYRQILGQKVEFLVSFYNNEISEKSEIFDDQFSVERPDGSNFTLKIRSTKLEDSAMYFCASSERWGGPQETQYFGPGTRLLVL.

The table lists this clonotype with many counts. The J gene is TRBJ1-1, the V gene TRBV3-1, with a possible D match to TRBD1 (6 bases). This CDR3 contains 15 residues. Trimming removed 3 bases at V and 0 bases at J, with 11 bases between. Germline V CDR1 and CDR2: LGHDT, YNNKEL (reference sequence). CDR3 protein: CASSHPGAMNTEAFF. CDR3 nucleotides: TGTGCCAGCAGCCATCCAGGGGCGATGAACACTGAAGCTTTCTTT. Filled out from reference TRBV3-1 and TRBJ1-1, the complete variable domain reads DTAVSQTPKYLVTQMGNDKSIKCEQNLGHDTMYWYKQDSKKFLKIMFSYNNKELIINETVPNRFSPKSPDKAHLNLHINSLELGDSAVYFCASSHPGAMNTEAFFGQGTRLTVV.

V is TRBV4-2 and J is TRBJ2-1, with 10 bases fitting TRBD2. V dropped 4 bases and J dropped 9; count of bases not matched to a gene: 12. Germline-derived CDR1 and CDR2 are LGHNA and YNFKEQ. This CDR3 region has 16 residues. The CDR3, as DNA: TGTGCCAGCAGCCGACCTGGGGGAGCGGGGGGGCCTGAGCAGTTCTTC. Translating gives CASSRPGGAGGPEQFF.

The gene calls are TRBV6-5 and TRBJ2-4; 12 bases are shared with TRBD2. V dropped 7 bases and J dropped 9; count of bases not matched to a gene: 4. Per the germline V gene, CDR1 is MNHEY and CDR2 is SVGAGI. This CDR3 has 13 amino acids. CDR3 amino acids: CASTSGGAPIQYF. The DNA for the CDR3 is TGTGCCAGCACTAGCGGGGGGGCGCCCATTCAGTACTTC.

This clonotype came up many times. This chain uses TRBV9 with TRBJ1-4; no reliable D call. The ends were cut back, 0 bases at V and 0 bases at J, with 6 bases in the middle. Germline V lookup: CDR1 SGDLS, CDR2 YYNGEE. This CDR3 has 15 residues. In DNA form, the CDR3 reads TGTGCCAGCAGCGTAGGGGTGACAACTAATGAAAAACTGTTTTTT. Residues: CASSVGVTTNEKLFF.

This clonotype was observed a handful of times. The V call is TRBV7-2, the J call TRBJ1-1; D is perhaps TRBD1 (5 bases). The V gene's germline CDR1 is SGHTA and CDR2 FQGNSA. This CDR3 is built from 14 residues. V lost 5 bases, J lost 0 bases, and 10 bases lay in between. This CDR3 reads CASSRQRMNTEAFF. Written as DNA, the CDR3 is TGTGCCAGCAGCCGACAGAGAATGAACACTGAAGCTTTCTTT.

The chain couples TRBV29-1 to TRBJ2-1; 9 bases match TRBD1. Germline V CDR1 and CDR2: SQVTM, ANQGSEA. The CDR3 spans 15 residues. V trimming: 1 base; J trimming: 4 bases; junction bases outside the gene matches: 5. The CDR3 reads CSVEARDRVYNEQFF. The CDR3 nucleotides read TGCAGCGTTGAAGCCCGGGACAGGGTTTACAATGAGCAGTTCTTC.

This clonotype showed up just a few times. The chain is built from TRBV6-5 and TRBJ1-5; 7 nucleotides align to TRBD1. Germline V gene data show CDR1 as MNHEY and CDR2 as SVGAGI. V lost 5 bases and J lost 0; bases outside the gene matches: 10. The CDR3 runs to 17 residues. Written as DNA, the CDR3 is TGTGCCAGCAGTGAGCGGACAGGCCATTATAGCAATCAGCCCCAGCATTTT. Translation: CASSERTGHYSNQPQHF.

The chain uses TRBV4-1 and TRBJ1-2; 12 bases fit TRBD1. The CDR3 has 15 amino acids. V lost 4 bases to trimming and J lost 7 bases; unmatched junction nucleotides: 7. Germline V gives CDR1 MGHRA, CDR2 YSYEKL. CDR3 protein: CASSLPGQGAPGYTF. CDR3 coding DNA: TGCGCCAGCAGCCTACCGGGACAGGGGGCGCCTGGCTACACCTTC.

This clonotype occurred a few times. CDR3 coding DNA: TGTGCCACTAACCGGAACTCGAATGAAAAACTGTTTTTT. Its protein is CATNRNSNEKLFF. The rearrangement uses TRBV11-2 and TRBJ1-4; D unclear. The V gene's germline CDR1 is SGHAT and CDR2 FQNNGV. The CDR3 has 13 residues. V lost 10 bases and J 5 bases, leaving 14 bases between the germline ends.

This clonotype has just a few counts. V usage is TRBV20-1 and J usage is TRBJ1-1, with D unclear. The germline V gene has CDR1 DFQATT and CDR2 SNEGSKA (reference sequence). This CDR3 contains 14 residues. V gave up 3 bases and J gave up 2 bases, with 13 bases separating them. CDR3 amino acids: CSASREGDNTEAFF. CDR3 DNA sequence: TGCAGTGCTAGCCGGGAGGGAGACAACACTGAAGCTTTCTTT.

This rearrangement joins TRBV6-5 to TRBJ2-3; D unclear. The germline V gene has CDR1 MNHEY and CDR2 SVGAGI. This CDR3 has 16 amino acids. V was trimmed by 0 bases and J by 0 bases, leaving 10 bases between them. The CDR3 DNA sequence: TGTGCCAGCAGTTACTCTGAGTTATTCAGCACAGATACGCAGTATTTT. This sequence encodes CASSYSELFSTDTQYF.

The V gene is TRBV11-2, the J gene TRBJ1-6, with D perhaps TRBD1 (6 bases). The V end was cut by 4 bases, the J end by 11 bases, with 15 bases between. The CDR3 is 14 residues long. Germline V CDR1 and CDR2: SGHAT, FQNNGV. The CDR3 nucleotides are TGTGCCAGCAGCTCAAATAGGGGGAGGCCACCCCTCCACTTT. It is translated as CASSSNRGRPPLHF.

This clonotype occurred a few times. In DNA, the CDR3 is TGTGCTAGTGGTTTAGTAGGGAGTCATTACAATGAGCAGTTCTTC. Translation gives CASGLVGSHYNEQFF. The chain employs TRBV12-5 and TRBJ2-1; maybe TRBD2 (5 bases). The CDR3 totals 15 residues. The V gene's germline CDR1 is LGHNT and CDR2 FRNRAP. With 3 bases removed from V and 4 bases from J, the gap between germline ends came to 13 bases.

V gene TRBV7-3 combines with J gene TRBJ1-2, with D unclear. V dropped 5 bases and J dropped 3 bases, with 7 bases sitting between them. CDR3 length equals 12 residues. In germline, CDR1 is SGHTA, CDR2 FQGTGA. The CDR3 protein is CASSAKDYGYTF. The DNA for the CDR3 is TGTGCCAGCAGCGCAAAGGACTATGGCTACACCTTC.

This clonotype was seen only a few times. The gene calls are TRBV5-1 and TRBJ2-5; possibly TRBD1 or TRBD2 for D (6 bases each). From germline, CDR1 is SGHRS and CDR2 YFSETQ. Trimming took 4 bases from V and 2 from J, leaving 15 bases between them. CDR3 size: 15 residues. The CDR3 spells CASSPRGARQETQYF. As DNA, the CDR3 is TGCGCCAGCAGCCCGAGGGGGGCGAGACAAGAGACCCAGTACTTC.

The rearrangement joins TRBV6-2 or TRBV6-3 to TRBJ1-1, with D perhaps TRBD1 (5 bases). The V and J ends lost 6 bases and 5 bases respectively, with 13 bases between them. This CDR3 has 13 residues. Germline values: CDR1 MNHEY, CDR2 SVGEGT. The CDR3 is CASSRQFRTEAFF. CDR3 in DNA: TGTGCCAGCAGCCGACAGTTTCGGACTGAAGCTTTCTTT.

In this sample, this clonotype turned up a few times. The V call is TRBV5-1, the J call TRBJ2-5; D is possibly TRBD1 or TRBD2 (5 bases each). This CDR3 has 14 residues. CDR1 is SGHRS, CDR2 YFSETQ, per germline. V was clipped by 4 bases and J by 3 bases, with 13 bases between them. As DNA, the CDR3 is TGCGCCAGCAGCGGGGGACCCAGCGAAGAGACCCAGTACTTC. Translation gives CASSGGPSEETQYF. Supplemented by reference TRBV5-1 and TRBJ2-5, the full variable domain reads KAGVTQTPRYLIKTRGQQVTLSCSPISGHRSVSWYQQTPGQGLQFLFEYFSETQRNKGNFPGRFSGRQFSNSRSEMNVSTLELGDSALYLCASSGGPSEETQYFGPGTRLLVL.

CDR3 amino acids: CASKGDTEAFF. For the CDR3, the DNA is TGTGCCAGCAAAGGGGACACTGAAGCTTTCTTT. The genes are TRBV6-2 or TRBV6-3 and TRBJ1-1; the D gene is possibly TRBD1 (5 bases). The CDR3 length is 11 residues. Trimming cost V 7 bases and J 3 bases, with 6 bases left between them. Germline V gene data show CDR1 as MNHEY and CDR2 as SVGEGT.